This T cell receptor (beta chain) was sequenced for a study of blood T cell repertoires in COVID-19. This CDR3 comprises 16 residues. V lost 0 bases and J lost 3; bases outside the gene matches: 4. Germline values: CDR1 SGHVS, CDR2 FQNEAQ. Original processing methods: Amplification of reference gene primers provided the estimated nucleated cell counts. TCRdb's table, derived via immunoSEQ multiplex PCR, lists solely in-frame clones and lacks some. Clonal size and the V and J genes are those of that table, whereas D and trimming came from the DNA. This sample has roughly 330,000 clones, with about 89% found just once.

This sequence joins TRBV7-8 and TRBJ2-1; 8 bases line up with TRBD1. The sample was PBMCs or T cells enriched from blood (not recorded which). The receptor comes from a woman aged 30 to 39 who had recovered from COVID-19. The CDR3 here is CASSLAGTGYYNEQFF. The CDR3 nucleotides read TGTGCCAGCAGCTTAGCGGGGACAGGTTACTACAATGAGCAGTTCTTC.